This TCR beta chain was retrieved from a study of human T cells and chemical hapten exposure. As for the study in general: Per-sample variation in TCR yield stemmed mainly from small pooled library volume differences. Study-wide results and caveats: Counts of TCRs above 1 in 1000 frequency stayed unchanged with DPC sensitization.

CDR3 size: 16 residues. CDR1 and CDR2 from the germline V gene are LGHNA and YNFKEQ. J gave up 13 bases and V 0 bases, and 15 bases lay outside the gene matches. The time point: pre-sensitization, week 0. The sample's treatment: therapeutic diphenylcyclopropenone sensitization with weekly scalp DPC. The study drew its donors from alopecia patients who were 18 to 70 years old and suitable for DPC. MiXCR, run by TCRdb on the RACE reads, gives a single entry per CDR3 protein. The sample lists 85,000 to 90,000 distinct CDR3 sequences; 8% to 10% were seen once. This clonotype was seen more than once but under ten times. Its antigen is not known.

The sequence derives from a woman in her 40s with alopecia areata. Some clones in this sample may be carry-over from other donors' samples. The genes are TRBV4-2 and TRBJ1-2; 9 bases agree with TRBD1. This material consisted of whole blood, taken in connection with sensitization to the hapten diphenylcyclopropenone (DPC). The CDR3 region is CASSQDLGDRDRVPTF. For the CDR3, the DNA is TGTGCCAGCAGCCAAGATTTGGGGGACCGGGACAGGGTTCCCACCTTC.